This TCR beta chain was captured by sequencing in a study of blood T cell repertoires in COVID-19. Study background: Donors in the United States, Italy and Spain gave samples during acute or convalescent COVID-19. The analysed material was cDNA or gDNA that came from T cells, B-cell-depleted T cells, or PBMCs.

The CDR3 length is 14 residues. The trim removed 11 bases at V and 0 bases at J, leaving 10 bases unmatched. Germline V gene data show CDR1 as SNHLY and CDR2 as FYNNEI. The authors' processing: Estimates of nucleated cell counts were drawn from the amplification of reference gene primers. Measured with immunoSEQ multiplex PCR; TCRdb has only the in-frame clones, and not every one. For V, J and clone size, that table is used; D and trimming come from the DNA. The table shows about 190,000 clones, with roughly 88% occurring only once. Sequences were obtained from peripheral blood. The receptor's source is a woman aged 40 to 50 who had recovered from COVID-19. The chain links TRBV2 to TRBJ2-7; the match to TRBD2 covers 7 bases. CDR3 DNA sequence: TGTGCCGGGAAACTAGCGCCGAGCTCCTACGAGCAGTACTTC. This encodes CAGKLAPSSYEQYF. Full variable domain (missing parts from reference TRBV2 and TRBJ2-7): EPEVTQTPSHQVTQMGQEVILRCVPISNHLYFYWYRQILGQKVEFLVSFYNNEISEKSEIFDDQFSVERPDGSNFTLKIRSTKLEDSAMYFCAGKLAPSSYEQYFGPGTRLTVT.